Included here is one T cell receptor (beta chain) sequence, with context. The data belong to a study of identical twins. Everyone who donated was a healthy Caucasian. TCRdb reanalysed the 5' RACE reads using MiXCR and keeps one entry per CDR3 protein. The sample lists 200,000 to 250,000 distinct CDR3 sequences, more than 6.5% seen once, with just under 2% in the top ten. The germline CDR1 and CDR2 sequences are SEHNR and FQNEAQ (reference sequence). CDR3 length equals 15 residues. V lost 2 bases to trimming and J lost 3 bases, with 13 bases between them. The same sample was also used in a study of yellow fever vaccine responses in identical twins.

The sequencing sample was made of memory (CD45RO+) T cells sorted from blood. The TCR originated in a woman aged 18-29 years in good health. The rearrangement joins TRBV7-9 to TRBJ1-2; D gene unclear. For the CDR3, the DNA is TGTGCCAGCAGCTTACTTGCTCAAGCGGACTATGGCTACACCTTC. This sequence encodes CASSLLAQADYGYTF.